This T cell receptor (beta chain) was captured by sequencing in a study of shared clonotypes between healthy human individuals. This clone has just one count. Antigen: not known. Overall study findings and caveats: Sequencing depth was predicted to influence how clonotypes are shared among donors.

The donors, healthy adults who were HIV-negative, had experienced no recent acute infections or vaccinations. Genomic DNA (from each subset) was split evenly across several immunoSEQ plates. Profiling relied on immunoSEQ multiplex PCR, and the TCRdb table lists in-frame clones only, not all of them. The data hold about 450,000 clones, with 75% to 85% observed a single time. The V end lost 1 base, the J end lost 6 bases, and 9 bases lay between the germline ends. From germline, CDR1 is LGHNA and CDR2 YNFKEQ. This CDR3 spans 14 amino acids. This receptor was identified in a woman aged 40 to 50 in good health. Some clones in this sample may be carry-over from other donors' samples. The sample was PBMCs. V is TRBV4-2 and J is TRBJ2-2, with D tentatively TRBD2 (6 bases). CDR3 DNA sequence: TGTGCCAGCAGCCAAGCTCTAGCGCCCGGGGAGCTGTTTTTT. Amino acids: CASSQALAPGELFF.